Included here is one T cell receptor (beta chain) sequence, with context. Antigen: not known. This entry is derived from a study of cytomegalovirus exposure and HLA in healthy donors. Study at large: Among 398 genotyped donors, around 77% fell in the Caucasian-associated ancestry cluster. Findings of the study overall: Investigators reported 150 to 200 TCR beta chains as tied to cytomegalovirus. Sequencing artifact likely explains a cluster of highly shared sequence variants.

Primers included in the PCR were 60 Vbeta and 13 Jbeta primers. Sequencing was performed with immunoSEQ multiplex PCR; in TCRdb, only in-frame clones are kept and a portion is missing. The sample lists about 130,000 clones, approximately 80% seen once, with about 13% in the top ten. Sequenced: PBMCs. This clonotype was sampled from a woman aged 40 to 49 in good health and CMV-seropositive.

CDR3 protein: CAISEEAASYEQYF. DNA for the CDR3: TGTGCCATCAGTGAGGAGGCGGCCTCCTACGAGCAGTACTTC. The chain uses TRBV10-3 and TRBJ2-7, with unresolved D. Germline-derived CDR1 and CDR2 are ENHRY and SYGVKD. Trimming left V 2 bases short and J 0 bases short, with 8 bases between. CDR3 size: 14 residues.